This TCR beta chain was identified in a study of patients and donors after allogeneic stem cell transplantation. Via MiXCR, TCRdb re-called the RT-PCR reads, giving one row per CDR3 protein. The repertoire holds about 950 distinct CDR3 sequences, with roughly 0.42% as singletons. This clonotype is judged large. This CDR3 region has 15 residues. Germline CDR1 is MRHNA and CDR2 is SNTAGT. J lost 7 bases, V lost 0 bases, and 6 bases had no gene match. This sequence joins TRBV6-4 and TRBJ2-1; 7 bases are a match to TRBD2. The receptor comes from a human donor who was either an allogeneic HSCT recipient or a stem cell or donor lymphocyte infusion donor (not recorded which). It is not recorded whose cells these are; they may come from a transplant donor. Input material: blood, either unsorted or a sorted T cell fraction (not recorded which). CDR3 residues: CASSDSSGGGNEQFF. The CDR3 nucleotides read TGTGCCAGCAGTGACTCGTCGGGAGGTGGAAATGAGCAGTTCTTC.